The T cell receptor beta chain under discussion was sequenced for a study of T cells in Graves' hyperthyroidism and ophthalmopathy. This clonotype was seen at least ten times. Antigen: not known. The CDR3 regions of TCR beta were amplified from RNA transcripts. HTBI primers were employed in a first-round RT-PCR of the TCR CDR3. TCRdb passed the multiplex PCR reads through MiXCR, listing each CDR3 protein once. Of around 610,000 distinct CDR3 sequences in the sample, under 15% were seen once. Overall study findings and caveats: Blood also carried most thyroid clonotypes expanded above 0.001. From stable hyperthyroidism, ophthalmopathy was separated by a 13 V-J model.

Trimming left V 6 bases short and J 1 base short, with 12 bases between. This CDR3 is built from 14 residues. CDR1 MDHEN and CDR2 SYDVKM come from the germline V gene. The V gene is TRBV28, the J gene TRBJ2-5; D is perhaps TRBD1 (6 bases). Source material: blood. The TCR comes from a woman between 40 and 55 years old with Graves' ophthalmopathy. This chain's CDR3 is CASSPPDSQETQYF. The CDR3 nucleotides read TGTGCCAGCAGCCCCCCGGACAGCCAAGAGACCCAGTACTTC.